The 22 T cell receptor beta chains listed next were all sequenced from one sample in a study of blood T cell repertoires in COVID-19. Sequenced by immunoSEQ multiplex PCR; TCRdb stores in-frame clones only, minus some. The data show a few hundred thousand clones, with nearly 90% seen just once and 2.1% held by the top ten. Material for sequencing was peripheral blood. These receptors came from a woman in her sixties or seventies with COVID-19, enrolled during active disease.

The chain couples TRBV7-8 to TRBJ1-1, with D unclear. V dropped 6 bases and J dropped 2 bases, with 13 bases sitting between them. The CDR3 extends over 14 amino acids. Germline CDR1 and CDR2: SGHVS and FQNEAQ. The CDR3 nucleotides are TGTGCCAGCAGGCCAAAATACACAAACACTGAAGCTTTCTTT. Protein sequence: CASRPKYTNTEAFF. Full variable domain (outside the CDR3, taken from reference TRBV7-8 and TRBJ1-1): GAGVSQSPRYKVAKRGQDVALRCDPISGHVSLFWYQQALGQGPEFLTYFQNEAQLDKSGLPSDRFFAERPEGSVSTLKIQRTQQEDSAVYLCASRPKYTNTEAFFGQGTRLTVV.

CDR3 region: CASNPRTGNTEAFF. CDR3 nucleotides: TGTGCCAGCAACCCGAGGACAGGGAATACTGAAGCTTTCTTT. The chain couples TRBV27 to TRBJ1-1; 8 positions match TRBD1. With 7 bases clipped from V and 5 bases from J, the junction kept 9 bases outside the gene matches. There are 14 residues in the CDR3. Germline lookup yields CDR1 MNHEY and CDR2 SMNVEV (reference sequence).

The rearrangement links TRBV3-1 (or the pseudogene TRBV3-2) to TRBJ1-5, with TRBD1 identical over 8 bases. V trimming: 5 bases; J trimming: 2 bases; junction bases outside the gene matches: 2. This CDR3 is built from 14 residues. Germline values: CDR1 LGHDT, CDR2 YNNKEL (reference sequence). This CDR3 reads CASSLTGGNQPQHF. CDR3 DNA: TGTGCCAGCAGCTTGACAGGGGGCAATCAGCCCCAGCATTTT.

The chain couples TRBV6-5 to TRBJ1-1; no clear D gene. Looked up from germline, CDR1 is MNHEY and CDR2 is SVGAGI. There are 13 residues in the CDR3. The V and J ends lost 11 bases and 1 base respectively, with 14 bases between them. The CDR3 nucleotides are TGTGCCGGCACCCAGACATGGAACACTGAAGCTTTCTTT. This sequence encodes CAGTQTWNTEAFF.

V gene TRBV9 combines with J gene TRBJ2-3; 12 nucleotides agree with TRBD2. This CDR3 comprises 16 residues. Germline V lookup: CDR1 SGDLS, CDR2 YYNGEE. Trimming took 4 bases from V and 1 from J; bases not matched to a gene: 4. CDR3: CASSPRLAGGTDTQYF. For the CDR3, the DNA is TGTGCCAGCAGCCCGAGACTAGCGGGGGGCACAGATACGCAGTATTTT.

V usage is TRBV15 and J usage is TRBJ2-1, with D perhaps matching TRBD2 (5 bases). Germline CDR1 is LNHNV and CDR2 is YYDKDF (reference sequence). The V gene lost 0 bases and the J gene lost 6 bases, with 9 bases spanning the gap. The length of the CDR3 is 14 residues. The CDR3 here is CATSRDPGSNEQFF. In DNA, the CDR3 is TGTGCCACCAGCAGAGATCCGGGATCCAATGAGCAGTTCTTC.

The J gene is TRBJ2-5, the V gene TRBV12-3 or TRBV12-4; a possible D gene is TRBD1 (7 bases). The CDR3 runs to 12 residues. The V and J ends lost 9 bases and 5 bases respectively, with 13 bases between them. The CDR3 nucleotides read TGTGCCAGTAAACAGGGGAGGGAGACCCAGTACTTC. Translation: CASKQGRETQYF.

This chain links TRBV4-2 with TRBJ1-2, with 7 bases that match TRBD1. The CDR3 length is 14 residues. Germline V gives CDR1 LGHNA, CDR2 YNFKEQ. J lost 4 bases, V lost 3 bases, and 5 bases had no gene match. The CDR3 DNA reads TGTGCCAGCAGCCAGGGGACAGAAATCTATGGCTACACCTTC. Protein: CASSQGTEIYGYTF.

The chain employs TRBV15 and TRBJ1-3, with D maybe TRBD1 (5 bases). V dropped 6 bases and J dropped 4 bases, with 19 bases sitting between them. This CDR3 has 16 amino acids. CDR1 and CDR2 from the germline V gene are LNHNV and YYDKDF (reference sequence). CDR3 in DNA: TGTGCCACCAGGACTGGAGACAGTCCTGGGGGAAACACCATATATTTT. Protein product: CATRTGDSPGGNTIYF.

This clone has just one count. J is TRBJ1-3 and V is TRBV5-6; the match to TRBD1 covers 10 bases. The CDR3 length is 16 residues. V shed 2 bases, J shed 1 base, and the junction held 3 bases outside the gene matches. The germline CDR1 and CDR2 sequences are SGHDT and YYEEEE. CDR3 protein: CASSLDRGRSGNTIYF. The CDR3 region has the DNA TGTGCCAGCAGCTTAGACAGGGGGCGATCTGGAAACACCATATATTTT.

V is TRBV10-3 and J is TRBJ2-2; D ambiguous. The germline gives CDR1 ENHRY, CDR2 SYGVKD. The CDR3 loop spans 14 amino acids. The ends were cut back, 6 bases at V and 1 base at J, with 9 bases in the middle. The CDR3 DNA sequence: TGTGCCATCAGGGCCCAGATGAACACCGGGGAGCTGTTTTTT. Translation: CAIRAQMNTGELFF.

The V call is TRBV27, the J call TRBJ2-2; the D is unclear. CDR3 length: 15 amino acids. Trimming removed 6 bases at V and 3 bases at J, with 14 bases between. The V gene's germline CDR1 is MNHEY and CDR2 SMNVEV (reference sequence). The CDR3 is CASSPPADYTGELFF. The CDR3 DNA is TGTGCCAGCAGCCCTCCGGCGGATTACACCGGGGAGCTGTTTTTT.

The chain combines TRBV5-4 with TRBJ2-5, with a tentative D call TRBD1 (5 bases). CDR3 size: 15 residues. Germline lookup yields CDR1 SGHNT and CDR2 YYREEE (reference sequence). V was shortened by 4 bases and J by 5 bases, with 18 bases between the two germline ends. CDR3 residues: CASSVTSAGRETQYF. CDR3 nucleotide sequence: TGTGCCAGCAGCGTGACCTCTGCAGGGCGGGAGACCCAGTACTTC.

This clone was counted many times. The chain employs TRBV4-3 and TRBJ1-5; weak D call: TRBD1 (5 bases). The V gene lost 1 base and the J gene lost 4 bases, with 11 bases spanning the gap. The CDR3 loop spans 15 amino acids. CDR1 and CDR2 from the germline V gene are LGHNA and YSLEER. Here the CDR3 DNA reads TGCGCCAGCAGCCAAGTGTGGGGGGTGAATCAGCCCCAGCATTTT. Translated: CASSQVWGVNQPQHF.

V usage is TRBV4-2 and J usage is TRBJ1-2; a possible D gene is TRBD1 (6 bases). V was trimmed by 1 base and J by 2 bases, leaving 11 bases between them. The germline gives CDR1 LGHNA, CDR2 YNFKEQ. The CDR3 spans 15 residues. The CDR3 bases are TGTGCCAGCAGCCAAGCTGGCGGACAGAACTATGGCTACACCTTC. Its protein product is CASSQAGGQNYGYTF.

Of note for this clone: Other nucleotide sequences in the sample specify the same CDR3. The rearrangement joins TRBV9 to TRBJ1-4, with D hard to call. The V end lost 7 bases, the J end lost 5 bases, and 9 bases lay between the germline ends. From germline, CDR1 is SGDLS and CDR2 YYNGEE. This CDR3 has 12 amino acids. CDR3 sequence reads: CASGGGNEKLFF. The DNA of the CDR3 is TGTGCCAGCGGCGGAGGGAATGAAAAACTGTTTTTT.

The chain is built from TRBV4-3 and TRBJ1-1; 8 nucleotides agree with TRBD1. V shed 0 bases, J shed 5 bases, and the junction held 8 bases outside the gene matches. CDR1 is LGHNA and CDR2 is YSLEER in the germline V gene. The CDR3 has 16 amino acids. The chain's CDR3 is CASSQDLGRGPTEAFF. The DNA of the CDR3 is TGCGCCAGCAGCCAAGATCTAGGCAGGGGGCCGACTGAAGCTTTCTTT.

V is TRBV9 and J is TRBJ2-1; D is unresolved. Trimming removed 4 bases from V and 5 bases from J, with 4 bases in between. The CDR3 is made up of 11 amino acids. Germline CDR1 is SGDLS and CDR2 is YYNGEE. CDR3 DNA: TGTGCCAGCAGCCCTAACAATGAGCAGTTCTTC. Translation gives CASSPNNEQFF. The full variable domain, in which reference TRBV9 and TRBJ2-1 provide the parts outside the CDR3, is DSGVTQTPKHLITATGQRVTLRCSPRSGDLSVYWYQQSLDQGLQFLIQYYNGEERAKGNILERFSAQQFPDLHSELNLSSLELGDSALYFCASSPNNEQFFGPGTRLTVL.

This clone was seen only once. The genes are TRBV19 and TRBJ2-3, with 12 positions matching TRBD2. V lost 6 bases, J lost 7 bases, and 5 bases stayed unmatched. Germline values: CDR1 LNHDA, CDR2 SQIVND (reference sequence). This CDR3 is built from 14 residues. CDR3 region: CASSRTSGDYTQYF. Written as DNA, the CDR3 is TGTGCCAGTAGCCGGACTAGCGGGGATTATACGCAGTATTTT.

The V call is TRBV7-2, the J call TRBJ2-2, with a weak D call TRBD1 (5 bases). The CDR3 sequence is 15 residues long. From germline, CDR1 is SGHTA and CDR2 FQGNSA. Deletions cut 0 bases from V and 3 bases from J, with 8 bases between. CDR3 in amino acids: CASSLAPGHTGELFF. In DNA form, the CDR3 reads TGTGCCAGCAGCTTAGCCCCAGGGCACACCGGGGAGCTGTTTTTT.

The chain uses TRBV18 and TRBJ1-2; D may be TRBD1 (5 bases). Germline lookup yields CDR1 KGHSH and CDR2 LQKENI. This CDR3 is built from 15 residues. Trimming shortened V by 3 bases and J by 4 bases, and 15 bases separated the two germline ends. The CDR3 loop is CASSPTGGVGYGYTF. Written as DNA, the CDR3 is TGTGCCAGCTCACCCACGGGGGGGGTAGGCTATGGCTACACCTTC.

This clone has a single count. The rearrangement links TRBV19 to TRBJ1-4; no reliable D call. V lost 2 bases and J lost 0, with 4 bases in between. CDR3 length: 14 amino acids. CDR1 is LNHDA and CDR2 is SQIVND in the germline V gene (reference sequence). In DNA, the CDR3 is TGTGCCAGTAGTATACAGTCAACTAATGAAAAACTGTTTTTT. It encodes CASSIQSTNEKLFF. Drawing the rest from reference TRBV19 and TRBJ1-4, the complete variable domain is DGGITQSPKYLFRKEGQNVTLSCEQNLNHDAMYWYRQDPGQGLRLIYYSQIVNDFQKGDIAEGYSVSREKKESFPLTVTSAQKNPTAFYLCASSIQSTNEKLFFGSGTQLSVL.